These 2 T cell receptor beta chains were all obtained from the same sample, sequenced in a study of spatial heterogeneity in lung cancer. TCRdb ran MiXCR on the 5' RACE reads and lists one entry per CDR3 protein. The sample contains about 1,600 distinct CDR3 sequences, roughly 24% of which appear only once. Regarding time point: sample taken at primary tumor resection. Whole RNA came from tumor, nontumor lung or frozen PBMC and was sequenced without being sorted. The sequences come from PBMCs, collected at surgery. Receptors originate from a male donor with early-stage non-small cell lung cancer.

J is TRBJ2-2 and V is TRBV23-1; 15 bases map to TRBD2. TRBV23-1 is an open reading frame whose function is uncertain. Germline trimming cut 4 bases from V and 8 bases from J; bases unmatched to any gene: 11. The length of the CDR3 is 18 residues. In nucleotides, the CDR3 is TGCGCCAGCAGTCCAGAATCCCGGACTAGCGGGAGGGCTGGGGAGCTGTTTTTT. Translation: CASSPESRTSGRAGELFF.

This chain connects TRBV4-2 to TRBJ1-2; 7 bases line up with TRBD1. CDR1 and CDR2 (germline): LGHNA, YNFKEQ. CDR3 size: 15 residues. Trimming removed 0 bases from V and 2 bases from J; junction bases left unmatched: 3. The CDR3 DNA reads TGTGCCAGCAGCCAAGAAAAACAGGGGAACTATGGCTACACCTTC. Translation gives CASSQEKQGNYGYTF.